The 19 T cell receptor beta chains reported below all come from one sample, sequenced in a study of T cell changes during pregnancy in multiple sclerosis. Here immunoSEQ multiplex PCR was the method, and the copy in TCRdb shows in-frame clones only, minus some. Of tens of thousands of clones in the sample, just over 90% were seen once. The source material was peripheral blood, sampled in the first trimester of pregnancy. The receptor set was obtained from a female donor with multiple sclerosis, enrolled in a pregnancy study.

The chain is built from TRBV14 and TRBJ2-1, with 7 bases aligning to TRBD1. Looked up from germline, CDR1 is SGHDN and CDR2 is FVKESK. Trimming cost V 5 bases and J 6 bases; bases outside gene matches: 10. The length of the CDR3 is 15 residues. The CDR3 bases are TGTGCCAGCAGCGCACGACAGGGTTTTATCAATGAGCAGTTCTTC. It specifies CASSARQGFINEQFF. Full variable domain (missing parts from reference TRBV14 and TRBJ2-1): EAGVTQFPSHSVIEKGQTVTLRCDPISGHDNLYWYRRVMGKEIKFLLHFVKESKQDESGMPNNRFLAERTGGTYSTLKVQPAELEDSGVYFCASSARQGFINEQFFGPGTRLTVL.

The chain combines TRBV30 with TRBJ1-4, with D tentatively TRBD1 (5 bases). The CDR3 sequence is 12 residues long. V lost 3 bases and J lost 8, with 10 bases in between. From germline, CDR1 is GTSNPN and CDR2 SVGIG (reference sequence). The CDR3 DNA reads TGTGCCTGGAGCCCTCGGGGGGAAAAACTGTTTTTT. Translated, it gives CAWSPRGEKLFF.

The chain carries TRBV28 and TRBJ2-7; 8 bases fit TRBD1. The germline CDR1 and CDR2 sequences are MDHEN and SYDVKM. The CDR3 consists of 15 residues. The J segment lost 2 bases and the V segment lost 4 bases, leaving 7 bases of the junction unmatched. CDR3 in amino acids: CASSSRATGAYEQYF. The CDR3, as DNA: TGTGCCAGCAGTTCGCGAGCGACAGGGGCCTACGAGCAGTACTTC. The whole variable domain, filled in from reference TRBV28 and TRBJ2-7, reads DVKVTQSSRYLVKRTGEKVFLECVQDMDHENMFWYRQDPGLGLRLIYFSYDVKMKEKGDIPEGYSVSREKKERFSLILESASTNQTSMYLCASSSRATGAYEQYFGPGTRLTVT.

J is TRBJ2-3 and V is TRBV19; D is unresolved. CDR1 LNHDA and CDR2 SQIVND come from the germline V gene (reference sequence). This CDR3 spans 11 amino acids. Trimming pared 9 bases from V and 5 bases from J, leaving 9 bases between. The CDR3 sequence: CASSRKDTQYF. CDR3 DNA sequence: TGTGCCAGCTCCAGGAAAGATACGCAGTATTTT.

This chain connects TRBV7-9 to TRBJ2-2, with 9 bases identical to TRBD2. CDR3 size: 18 residues. J was trimmed by 0 bases and V by 4 bases; bases with no gene match: 9. Germline CDR1 and CDR2: SEHNR and FQNEAQ (reference sequence). CDR3 in DNA: TGTGCCAGCAGCTCGTCTAGCGGGACGGAACCGAACACCGGGGAGCTGTTTTTT. The encoded protein is CASSSSSGTEPNTGELFF. The full variable domain, rest sourced from reference TRBV7-9 and TRBJ2-2, is DTGVSQNPRHKITKRGQNVTFRCDPISEHNRLYWYRQTLGQGPEFLTYFQNEAQLEKSRLLSDRFSAERPKGSFSTLEIQRTEQGDSAMYLCASSSSSGTEPNTGELFFGEGSRLTVL.

The chain carries TRBV28 and TRBJ2-2; D remains unclear. The V gene's germline CDR1 is MDHEN and CDR2 SYDVKM. The V end was cut by 3 bases, the J end by 6 bases, with 8 bases between. The CDR3 spans 13 residues. In DNA form, the CDR3 reads TGTGCCAGCAGTTTTCAGTACGCCGGGGAGCTGTTTTTT. Its protein product is CASSFQYAGELFF. The full variable domain, its missing parts supplied by reference TRBV28 and TRBJ2-2, is DVKVTQSSRYLVKRTGEKVFLECVQDMDHENMFWYRQDPGLGLRLIYFSYDVKMKEKGDIPEGYSVSREKKERFSLILESASTNQTSMYLCASSFQYAGELFFGEGSRLTVL.

The chain employs TRBV5-6 and TRBJ1-6; D gene uncertain. V shed 1 base and J shed 0 bases, with 8 bases lying between them. The CDR3 has 16 amino acids. The germline V gene has CDR1 SGHDT and CDR2 YYEEEE. In DNA form, the CDR3 reads TGTGCCAGCAGCTTGTACAGCGGCTCCTATAATTCACCCCTCCACTTT. Amino acid sequence: CASSLYSGSYNSPLHF.

The V gene is TRBV5-1, the J gene TRBJ2-7; 9 bases fit TRBD2. V gave up 0 bases and J gave up 1 base; unmatched junction bases: 5. The CDR3 spans 16 residues. CDR1 and CDR2 from the germline V gene are SGHRS and YFSETQ. The DNA of the CDR3 is TGCGCCAGCAGCTTGGAGGCGGGGGGGTTTTCCTACGAGCAGTACTTC. This codes for CASSLEAGGFSYEQYF.

This clone was observed a single time. The rearrangement uses TRBV19 and TRBJ1-2; D uncertain. CDR1 and CDR2 from the germline V gene are LNHDA and SQIVND (reference sequence). Trimming stripped 6 bases from V and 5 bases from J, with 16 bases between. This CDR3 has 14 amino acids. The CDR3 here is CASRPAGIRYGYTF. The CDR3 DNA reads as TGTGCCAGTAGGCCGGCCGGGATTAGATATGGCTACACCTTC.

V is TRBV6-4 and J is TRBJ2-1; 13 nucleotides match TRBD2. The CDR3 is made up of 22 amino acids. Germline-derived CDR1 and CDR2 are MRHNA and SNTAGT. The junction had 24 bases not matched to a gene; V was cut back by 2 bases and J by 8 bases. The CDR3 sequence: CASSDRAFTSGRARATLDEQFF. CDR3 DNA sequence: TGTGCCAGCAGTGACAGGGCCTTTACTAGCGGGAGGGCCCGGGCGACACTCGATGAGCAGTTCTTC.

This clone was detected a few times. CDR3 DNA sequence: TGTGCCATCAGTGCGACAGGGGCGGATAATTCACCCCTCCACTTT. Protein: CAISATGADNSPLHF. The chain is built from TRBV10-3 and TRBJ1-6; 8 bases line up with TRBD1. The CDR3 spans 15 residues. Germline lookup yields CDR1 ENHRY and CDR2 SYGVKD. V dropped 4 bases and J dropped 5; count of bases not matched to a gene: 4.

The chain recombines TRBV7-3 with TRBJ2-3, with 7 bases lining up with TRBD2. V lost 2 bases and J lost 4; bases outside the gene matches: 15. The CDR3 has 18 amino acids. Germline V gives CDR1 SGHTA, CDR2 FQGTGA. The CDR3 reads CASSLRSVGSGASDTQYF. CDR3 sequence (DNA): TGTGCCAGCAGCTTACGTTCGGTAGGGAGCGGGGCCTCAGATACGCAGTATTTT.

The genes are TRBV11-3 and TRBJ2-2; 8 nucleotides align to TRBD2. J gave up 4 bases and V 5 bases, and 9 bases lay outside the gene matches. The CDR3 runs 16 residues. Germline V gene lookup returns CDR1 SGHNT and CDR2 YENEEA. CDR3 nucleotides: TGTGCCAGCAGCCCCGGGGGGGGGTCGGCCACCGGGGAGCTGTTTTTT. Translated: CASSPGGGSATGELFF.

The rearrangement joins TRBV5-4 to TRBJ2-1; 9 nucleotides align to TRBD1. Trimming at V came to 3 bases and at J to 8 bases, leaving 3 bases not matched to a gene. Germline loops: CDR1 SGHNT, CDR2 YYREEE (reference sequence). The CDR3 has 13 residues. CDR3 coding DNA: TGTGCCAGCAGCTGGGACAGGGATTATGAGCAGTTCTTC. It translates to CASSWDRDYEQFF.

The chain combines TRBV11-2 with TRBJ1-6; maybe TRBD1 (5 bases). V was shortened by 3 bases and J by 6 bases, with 15 bases between the two germline ends. The CDR3 is made up of 16 amino acids. CDR1 SGHAT and CDR2 FQNNGV come from the germline V gene. CDR3: CASSFGRGGLNSPLHF. The DNA for the CDR3 is TGTGCCAGCAGCTTCGGGAGGGGTGGACTTAATTCACCCCTCCACTTT.

The chain uses TRBV9 and TRBJ2-1; 10 nucleotides agree with TRBD2. In germline, CDR1 is SGDLS, CDR2 YYNGEE. This CDR3 is built from 15 residues. Trimming removed 6 bases from V and 8 bases from J; junction bases left unmatched: 11. CDR3 sequence (DNA): TGTGCCAGCACCCCAGCGGGGGGGCCGTCCGATGAGCAGTTCTTC. Residues: CASTPAGGPSDEQFF. Full variable domain (rest looked up from reference TRBV9 and TRBJ2-1): DSGVTQTPKHLITATGQRVTLRCSPRSGDLSVYWYQQSLDQGLQFLIQYYNGEERAKGNILERFSAQQFPDLHSELNLSSLELGDSALYFCASTPAGGPSDEQFFGPGTRLTVL.

The V gene is TRBV6-1, the J gene TRBJ1-3, with D unresolved. This CDR3 comprises 16 residues. CDR1 is MNHNS and CDR2 is SASEGT in the germline V gene. Trimming removed 3 bases from V and 4 bases from J, with 16 bases in between. The CDR3 DNA reads TGTGCCAGCAGTGACGGAGAGAGGGCGCGGGGAAACACCATATATTTT. It is translated as CASSDGERARGNTIYF.

V is TRBV11-2 and J is TRBJ2-2; 11 bases fit TRBD1. This CDR3 region has 16 residues. V was clipped by 5 bases and J by 5 bases; unmatched bases: 7. CDR1 and CDR2 (germline): SGHAT, FQNNGV. This CDR3 is CASSLRGQGGTGELFF. The CDR3 DNA sequence: TGTGCCAGCAGCCTTAGGGGACAGGGGGGAACCGGGGAGCTGTTTTTT. The whole variable domain, filled in from reference TRBV11-2 and TRBJ2-2, reads EAGVAQSPRYKIIEKRQSVAFWCNPISGHATLYWYQQILGQGPKLLIQFQNNGVVDDSQLPKDRFSAERLKGVDSTLKIQPAKLEDSAVYLCASSLRGQGGTGELFFGEGSRLTVL.

This clone appeared once. This rearrangement joins TRBV29-1 to TRBJ2-1; the D gene is possibly TRBD2 (6 bases). The V end was cut by 4 bases, the J end by 0 bases, with 10 bases between. The germline gives CDR1 SQVTM, CDR2 ANQGSEA. The CDR3 runs 14 residues. Here the CDR3 reads CSVVSGHSYNEQFF. CDR3 DNA sequence: TGCAGCGTTGTAAGCGGGCACTCCTACAATGAGCAGTTCTTC.